Listed below are T cell receptor beta chains from one sample, sequenced in a study of metastatic and nonmetastatic thyroid tumors. TCRdb re-called clones via MiXCR from the PCR reads. The profile shows 25,000 to 30,000 clones, roughly 3.7% of them singletons. Source material: blood. These receptors all come from a male donor with papillary thyroid cancer or a benign thyroid nodule (not recorded which). Some clones in this sample may be carry-over from other donors' samples. CDR3s include the opening cysteine and the closing phenylalanine or tryptophan. The order of the fields is J gene, D gene, V gene, clone size, CDR3 protein, CDR3 DNA. A D gene is named only where the DNA matches it firmly. Only some rows state a clone size, as once, few, many or a class for expanded clones.

J: TRBJ2-5; D: NA; V: TRBV19; size: many; CDR3: CASSNRPVDNQYF; DNA: TGTGCCAGTAGTAATCGGCCTGTCGATAACCAGTACTTC
J: TRBJ1-1; D: NA; V: TRBV6-1; size: NA; CDR3: CASNIGQSGNDAFF; DNA: TGTGCCAGCAATATTGGACAGAGCGGCAATGATGCTTTCTTT
J: TRBJ1-2; D: TRBD1; V: TRBV7-2; size: few; CDR3: CASSLAGTANYGYTF; DNA: TGTGCCAGCAGCTTAGCAGGGACAGCCAACTATGGCTACACCTTC
J: TRBJ2-2; D: NA; V: TRBV6-1; size: NA; CDR3: CASSARVPGELFF; DNA: TGTGCCAGCAGTGCGAGGGTCCCCGGGGAGCTGTTTTTT
J: TRBJ2-2; D: TRBD1; V: TRBV5-1; size: NA; CDR3: CASSNEGQVVNGELFF; DNA: TGCGCCAGCAGCAACGAGGGACAGGTAGTGAACGGGGAGCTGTTTTTT
J: TRBJ2-7; D: TRBD1; V: TRBV6-1; size: NA; CDR3: CASSEQPGTGLGEQYF; DNA: TGTGCCAGCAGTGAACAACCCGGGACAGGTTTAGGCGAGCAGTACTTC
J: TRBJ2-7; D: NA; V: TRBV6-1; size: NA; CDR3: CASTHPTTYEQYF; DNA: TGTGCCAGCACCCACCCGACCACCTACGAGCAGTACTTC
J: TRBJ2-2; D: TRBD2; V: TRBV24-1; size: NA; CDR3: CATSDPSTSVRTGELFF; DNA: TGTGCCACCAGTGATCCTTCGACTAGCGTGAGAACCGGGGAGCTGTTTTTT
J: TRBJ1-5; D: NA; V: TRBV28; size: NA; CDR3: CASSLPGFAAQPQHF; DNA: TGTGCCAGCAGTTTACCCGGCTTTGCTGCCCAGCCCCAGCATTTT
J: TRBJ2-3; D: TRBD2; V: TRBV20-1; size: NA; CDR3: CSARGTSRTSTDTQYF; DNA: TGCAGTGCTAGGGGGACTAGCAGAACTAGCACAGATACGCAGTATTTT
J: TRBJ2-1; D: NA; V: TRBV6-1; size: few; CDR3: CASSEQGVQFF; DNA: TGTGCCAGCAGTGAACAGGGAGTACAGTTCTTC
J: TRBJ2-2; D: NA; V: TRBV7-8; size: many; CDR3: CASSLVSLGSWELFF; DNA: TGTGCCAGCAGCTTAGTATCTCTCGGGAGCTGGGAGCTGTTTTTT
J: TRBJ1-3; D: NA; V: TRBV10-3; size: NA; CDR3: CAISESAVLVGNTIYF; DNA: TGTGCCATCAGTGAGTCTGCAGTTTTAGTTGGAAACACCATATATTTT
J: TRBJ1-4; D: NA; V: TRBV6-2/TRBV6-3; size: NA; CDR3: CASLKPGGAEKLFF; DNA: TGTGCCAGCCTAAAACCGGGGGGCGCCGAAAAACTGTTTTTT
J: TRBJ2-1; D: NA; V: TRBV19; size: few; CDR3: CASSTSLDWNNEQFF; DNA: TGTGCCAGTAGTACATCCCTGGACTGGAACAATGAGCAGTTCTTC
J: TRBJ2-1; D: NA; V: TRBV28; size: medium-sized; CDR3: CASTLGGSYNEQFF; DNA: TGTGCCAGCACCCTAGGAGGATCCTACAATGAGCAGTTCTTC
J: TRBJ2-3; D: NA; V: TRBV20-1; size: many; CDR3: CSARVFGPQYF; DNA: TGCAGTGCTAGAGTATTTGGTCCGCAGTATTTT
J: TRBJ2-5; D: TRBD2; V: TRBV15; size: NA; CDR3: CATSIFTGTTRYTQYF; DNA: TGTGCCACCAGCATATTCACCGGGACTACCAGATATACCCAGTACTTC
J: TRBJ2-7; D: NA; V: TRBV2; size: medium-sized; CDR3: CASSAWNEQYF; DNA: TGTGCCAGCAGTGCATGGAACGAGCAGTACTTC
J: TRBJ2-2; D: TRBD1; V: TRBV5-1; size: medium-sized; CDR3: CASSIGQGRGTGELFF; DNA: TGCGCCAGCAGCATAGGACAGGGTCGGGGCACCGGGGAGCTGTTTTTT
J: TRBJ1-1; D: NA; V: TRBV7-9; size: many; CDR3: CASRGRIEYTEAFF; DNA: TGTGCCAGCCGTGGCAGGATCGAGTACACTGAAGCTTTCTTT
J: TRBJ2-7; D: NA; V: TRBV6-4; size: many; CDR3: CASNLRGQVEVHEQYF; DNA: TGTGCCAGCAACCTCCGTGGGCAGGTTGAAGTCCACGAGCAGTACTTC
J: TRBJ2-1; D: TRBD2; V: TRBV13; size: many; CDR3: CASRLSGRADRNEQFF; DNA: TGTGCCAGCAGGCTCAGCGGGAGGGCCGACCGGAATGAGCAGTTCTTC
J: TRBJ2-5; D: TRBD2; V: TRBV7-8; size: many; CDR3: CASSLDLGLAGQETQYF; DNA: TGTGCCAGCAGCTTAGATCTTGGGCTAGCGGGCCAAGAGACCCAGTACTTC
J: TRBJ1-6; D: NA; V: TRBV4-1; size: many; CDR3: CASSHTGVNSPLHF; DNA: TGCGCCAGCAGCCACACAGGTGTCAATTCACCCCTCCACTTT
J: TRBJ1-2; D: NA; V: TRBV27; size: few; CDR3: CARGPNYGYTF; DNA: TGTGCCAGGGGGCCTAACTATGGCTACACCTTC
J: TRBJ2-1; D: NA; V: TRBV6-1; size: few; CDR3: CASKAGTTSSYNEQFF; DNA: TGTGCCAGCAAGGCAGGAACTACGAGCTCCTACAATGAGCAGTTCTTC
J: TRBJ1-1; D: NA; V: TRBV6-1; size: few; CDR3: CASNAVSVNTEAFF; DNA: TGTGCCAGCAACGCCGTTTCGGTGAACACTGAAGCTTTCTTT
J: TRBJ1-2; D: NA; V: TRBV7-2; size: NA; CDR3: CASSLSLGKGYTF; DNA: TGTGCCAGCAGCTTAAGTTTAGGGAAGGGCTACACCTTC
J: TRBJ2-1; D: NA; V: TRBV5-1; size: NA; CDR3: CASSWSDSSDEQFF; DNA: TGCGCCAGCAGCTGGTCGGACAGTTCGGATGAGCAGTTCTTC
J: TRBJ2-3; D: NA; V: TRBV12-3/TRBV12-4; size: many; CDR3: CASSFRGSDTQYF; DNA: TGTGCCAGCAGTTTTCGGGGTTCAGATACGCAGTATTTT
J: TRBJ2-7; D: TRBD1; V: TRBV6-6; size: few; CDR3: CASSYFGQGNEQYF; DNA: TGTGCCAGCAGTTACTTTGGACAGGGGAACGAGCAGTACTTC
J: TRBJ2-1; D: NA; V: TRBV27; size: NA; CDR3: CASNSSNYNEQFF; DNA: TGTGCCAGCAATTCATCCAACTACAATGAGCAATTCTTC
J: TRBJ1-3; D: NA; V: TRBV2; size: NA; CDR3: CASSDRDFSRTSGNTIYF; DNA: TGTGCCAGCAGTGACAGGGACTTTTCACGTACCTCTGGAAACACCATATATTTT
J: TRBJ2-2; D: TRBD2; V: TRBV12-3/TRBV12-4; size: medium-sized; CDR3: CASRPSGSMYTGELFF; DNA: TGTGCCAGCAGGCCTAGCGGGAGTATGTACACCGGGGAGCTGTTTTTT
J: TRBJ2-7; D: TRBD2; V: TRBV6-5; size: NA; CDR3: CASSSTSWGYEQYF; DNA: TGTGCCAGCAGTTCGACTAGCTGGGGTTACGAGCAGTACTTC
J: TRBJ1-5; D: TRBD1; V: TRBV25-1; size: few; CDR3: CASRSGGDNQWPQHF; DNA: TGTGCCAGCAGATCAGGGGGGGATAATCAGTGGCCCCAACATTTT
J: TRBJ1-6; D: NA; V: TRBV6-1; size: NA; CDR3: CASRTDGFAYNSPLHF; DNA: TGTGCCAGCAGAACGGACGGTTTCGCCTATAATTCACCCCTCCACTTT
J: TRBJ2-3; D: TRBD1; V: TRBV5-6; size: NA; CDR3: CASIRGPQPQYF; DNA: TGTGCCAGCATCAGGGGGCCTCAGCCCCAGTATTTT
J: TRBJ1-4; D: TRBD1; V: TRBV19; size: many; CDR3: CASSIQGAEKLFF; DNA: TGTGCCAGTAGTATCCAGGGGGCGGAAAAACTGTTTTTT
J: TRBJ2-7; D: TRBD2; V: TRBV12-3/TRBV12-4; size: medium-sized; CDR3: CASSTVWISGSSYEQYF; DNA: TGTGCCAGCAGTACCGTATGGATAAGCGGGAGTTCCTACGAGCAGTACTTC
J: TRBJ2-7; D: TRBD1; V: TRBV6-1; size: few; CDR3: CASIGQDNSYEQYF; DNA: TGTGCCAGCATCGGACAGGACAACTCCTACGAGCAGTACTTC